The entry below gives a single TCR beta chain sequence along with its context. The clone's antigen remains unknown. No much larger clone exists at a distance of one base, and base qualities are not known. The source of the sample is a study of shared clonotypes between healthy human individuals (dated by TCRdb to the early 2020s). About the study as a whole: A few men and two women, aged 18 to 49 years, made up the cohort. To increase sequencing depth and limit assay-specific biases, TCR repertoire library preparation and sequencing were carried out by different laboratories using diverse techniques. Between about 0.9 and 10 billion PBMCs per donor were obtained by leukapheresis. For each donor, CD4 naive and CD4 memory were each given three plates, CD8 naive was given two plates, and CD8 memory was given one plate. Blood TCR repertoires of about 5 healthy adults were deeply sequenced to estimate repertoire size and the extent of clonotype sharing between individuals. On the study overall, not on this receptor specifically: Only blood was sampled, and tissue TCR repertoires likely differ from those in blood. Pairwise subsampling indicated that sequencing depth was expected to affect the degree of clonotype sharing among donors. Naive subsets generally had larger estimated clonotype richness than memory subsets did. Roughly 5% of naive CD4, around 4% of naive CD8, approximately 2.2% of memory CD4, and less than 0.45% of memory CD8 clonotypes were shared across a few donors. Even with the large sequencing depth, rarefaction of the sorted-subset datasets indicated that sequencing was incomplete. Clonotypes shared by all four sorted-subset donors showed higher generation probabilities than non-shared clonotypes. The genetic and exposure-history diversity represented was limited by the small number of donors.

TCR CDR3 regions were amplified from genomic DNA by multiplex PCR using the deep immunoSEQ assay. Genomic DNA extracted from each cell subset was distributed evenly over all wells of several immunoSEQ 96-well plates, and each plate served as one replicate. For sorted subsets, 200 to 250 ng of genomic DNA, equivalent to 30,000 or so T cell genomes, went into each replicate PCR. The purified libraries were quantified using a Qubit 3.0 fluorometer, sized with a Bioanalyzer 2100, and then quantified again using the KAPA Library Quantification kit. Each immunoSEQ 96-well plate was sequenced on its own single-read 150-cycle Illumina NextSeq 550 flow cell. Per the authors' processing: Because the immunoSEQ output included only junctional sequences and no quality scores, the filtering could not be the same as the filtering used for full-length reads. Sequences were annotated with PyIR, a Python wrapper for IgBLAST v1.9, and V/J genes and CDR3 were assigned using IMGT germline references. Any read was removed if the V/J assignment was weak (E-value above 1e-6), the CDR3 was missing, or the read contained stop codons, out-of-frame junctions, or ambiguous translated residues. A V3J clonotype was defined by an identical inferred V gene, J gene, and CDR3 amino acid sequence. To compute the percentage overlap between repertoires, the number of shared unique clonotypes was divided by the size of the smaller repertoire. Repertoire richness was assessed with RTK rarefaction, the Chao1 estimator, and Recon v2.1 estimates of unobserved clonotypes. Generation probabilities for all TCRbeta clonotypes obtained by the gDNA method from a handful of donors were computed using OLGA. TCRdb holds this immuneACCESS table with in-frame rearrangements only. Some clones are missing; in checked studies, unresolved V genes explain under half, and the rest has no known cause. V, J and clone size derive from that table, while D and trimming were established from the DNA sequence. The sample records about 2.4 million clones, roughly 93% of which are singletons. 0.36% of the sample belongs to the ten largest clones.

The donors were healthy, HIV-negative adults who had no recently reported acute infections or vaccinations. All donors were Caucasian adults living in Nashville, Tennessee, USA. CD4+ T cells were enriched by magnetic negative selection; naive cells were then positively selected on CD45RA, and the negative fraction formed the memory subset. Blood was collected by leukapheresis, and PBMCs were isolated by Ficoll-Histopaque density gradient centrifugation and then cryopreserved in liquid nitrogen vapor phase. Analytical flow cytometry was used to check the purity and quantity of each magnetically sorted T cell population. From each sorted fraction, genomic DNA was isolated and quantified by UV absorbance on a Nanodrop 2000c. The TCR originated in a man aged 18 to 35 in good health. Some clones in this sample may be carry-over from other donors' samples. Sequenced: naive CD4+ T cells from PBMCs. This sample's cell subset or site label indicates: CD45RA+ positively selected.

The sequenced DNA: TGTGCCAGCGATACAACTCCAGGAATCACTGAAGCTTTCTTT. It encodes CASDTTPGITEAFF. Recombination linked TRBV28 to TRBJ1-1, with the D gene too uncertain to name. Deletion took 8 bases off V and 4 bases off J, with a span of 17 bases between the germline ends. Inclusive of the bounding cysteine and phenylalanine, the CDR3 is 14 residues long. This entry keeps only the CDR3 DNA: 42 bases, framed from base 1. For CDR1 and CDR2, the germline V gene lists MDHEN and SYDVKM.